This T cell receptor (beta chain) was sequenced for a study of T cells after yellow fever vaccination. Findings and limits, study-wide: The study noted that FACS-sorted repertoires could contain abundant clonotypes contaminating from the bulk population.

This clonotype was seen a few times. Antigen unknown. Germline values: CDR1 SGHDT, CDR2 YYEEEE. The length of the CDR3 is 17 residues. V was cut by 3 bases and J by 4 bases, with 21 bases left in between. TCRdb itself ran the 5' RACE reads through MiXCR, one entry per CDR3 protein. Found here are more than 450,000 distinct CDR3 sequences, 20% to 25% of them singletons; the top ten hold around 17%. The chain carries TRBV5-6 and TRBJ2-3; no clear D. The source is a man aged 18 to 30 who received the YFV17D yellow fever vaccine. The sequencing here drew on PBMCs, taken less than 25 days after the first yellow fever vaccination. Written as DNA, the CDR3 is TGTGCCAGCAGCTGCTCCGGCACGCTCCAAGGCCCAGATACGCAGTATTTT. Protein product: CASSCSGTLQGPDTQYF.